This T cell receptor (beta chain) is drawn from a study of T cell responses to AZD1222 COVID-19 vaccine. Looked up from germline, CDR1 is LGHNT and CDR2 is FRNRAP. V lost 5 bases, J lost 2 bases, and 10 bases lay in between. The CDR3 has 13 amino acids. Clones were read by immunoSEQ multiplex PCR, and TCRdb kept only the in-frame ones, dropping some. The sample lists 160,000 or so clones; around 87% were seen once. The chain is built from TRBV12-5 and TRBJ2-7; D perhaps matches TRBD1 (6 bases). The receptor comes from an adult who received the AZD1222 COVID-19 vaccine. The specimen comprised peripheral blood, sampled 28 days after the second AZD1222 dose. The DNA for the CDR3 is TGTGCTAGTGGTCTGACAGGTACCTACGAGCAGTACTTC. Translated: CASGLTGTYEQYF.